Listed below are T cell receptor beta chains from one sample, sequenced in a study of shared clonotypes between healthy human individuals. TCRdb's copy holds only in-frame clones and misses some; the assay was immunoSEQ multiplex PCR. The data hold 2 million to 3 million clones, with roughly 93% observed a single time. Sequencing was done on a sample of naive CD4+ T cells from PBMCs. These receptors originate from a man aged 18 to 35 in good health. Some clones in this sample may be carry-over from other donors' samples. Each CDR3 is given with its conserved first and last residue. D genes are given only for firm matches. Some rows mark clone size as missing; the rest say once, few, many or name a class of expanded clone.

TRBV5-4	-	TRBJ2-5	TRBD2	CASSFSGRAGETQYF	TGTGCCAGCAGCTTTAGCGGGAGGGCCGGAGAGACCCAGTACTTC
TRBV29-1	-	TRBJ2-3	TRBD2	CSVEDLLREGQDTQYF	TGCAGCGTTGAAGATCTTTTGCGGGAGGGCCAAGATACGCAGTATTTT
TRBV11-2	once	TRBJ2-1	-	CASSPGGLRPYNEQFF	TGTGCCAGCAGCCCAGGGGGACTCCGCCCCTACAATGAGCAGTTCTTC
TRBV18	-	TRBJ1-1	-	CASSNGGRDTEAFF	TGTGCCAGCTCAAACGGGGGAAGAGACACTGAAGCTTTCTTT
TRBV6-6	-	TRBJ2-1	-	CASSNNEQFF	TGTGCCAGCAGTAATAATGAGCAGTTCTTC
TRBV28	-	TRBJ1-2	TRBD1	CASSSPGQLIAF	TGTGCCAGCAGTTCCCCGGGACAGCTTATCGCCTTC
TRBV25-1	-	TRBJ2-1	-	CASTAEGRGFLYEQFF	TGTGCCAGCACCGCGGAGGGCAGGGGGTTCCTCTATGAGCAGTTCTTC
TRBV7-9	-	TRBJ1-4	-	CASSLAPGRVEKLFF	TGTGCCAGCAGCTTAGCTCCCGGGAGAGTTGAAAAACTGTTTTTT
TRBV6-5	-	TRBJ1-4	-	CASSYSPLYNEKLFF	TGTGCCAGCAGTTACTCTCCCCTTTATAATGAAAAACTGTTTTTT
TRBV2	few	TRBJ1-5	TRBD1	CASSGQGRDQPQHF	TGTGCCAGCAGTGGACAGGGGAGGGATCAGCCCCAGCATTTT
TRBV11-2	-	TRBJ2-3	-	CASSLVADTQYF	TGTGCCAGCAGCTTAGTTGCAGATACGCAGTATTTT
TRBV5-1	once	TRBJ2-1	-	CASSFRDPRYNEQFF	TGCGCCAGCAGCTTCCGGGACCCCAGATACAATGAGCAGTTCTTC
TRBV7-3	-	TRBJ2-7	-	CASSSKGSGLDEQYF	TGTGCCAGCAGCTCCAAGGGGAGCGGCCTCGACGAGCAGTACTTC
TRBV28	-	TRBJ1-1	-	CASSGTMTEAFF	TGTGCCAGCTCGGGCACGATGACTGAAGCTTTCTTT
TRBV11-2	-	TRBJ2-7	TRBD2	CASSLRTRSYEQYF	TGTGCCAGCAGCTTAAGGACTAGGTCATACGAGCAGTACTTC
TRBV5-1	once	TRBJ2-1	TRBD2	CASSLADLAGVNEQFF	TGCGCCAGCAGCTTGGCGGATCTAGCGGGAGTCAATGAGCAGTTCTTC
TRBV19	once	TRBJ2-1	TRBD2	CASSISGSHNEQFF	TGTGCCAGTAGTATTAGCGGGAGCCACAATGAGCAGTTCTTC
TRBV7-2	-	TRBJ2-7	TRBD2	CASSSRTSGLYEQYF	TGTGCCAGCAGCTCCAGGACTAGCGGACTCTACGAGCAGTACTTC
TRBV7-9	-	TRBJ2-5	-	CASSPEEFQETQYF	TGTGCCAGCAGCCCCGAGGAGTTCCAAGAGACCCAGTACTTC
TRBV19	-	TRBJ2-7	-	CASSSDREGEQYF	TGTGCCAGTAGTAGCGACAGGGAGGGCGAGCAGTACTTC
TRBV30	-	TRBJ1-1	TRBD1	CAWRHTGGAVAFF	TGTGCCTGGAGACACACAGGGGGGGCTGTGGCTTTCTTT
TRBV9	once	TRBJ2-1	-	CASSVQGTYNEQFF	TGTGCCAGCAGCGTACAGGGCACTTACAATGAGCAGTTCTTC
TRBV6-5	-	TRBJ1-5	-	CASSYSQASNQPQHF	TGTGCCAGCAGTTACAGCCAGGCTAGCAATCAGCCCCAGCATTTT
TRBV6-1	-	TRBJ2-5	-	CASSDDSPKTQYF	TGTGCCAGCAGTGACGACAGCCCGAAGACCCAGTACTTC
TRBV2	-	TRBJ2-7	TRBD1	CASSSGGFYEQYF	TGTGCCAGCAGCTCAGGGGGCTTTTACGAGCAGTACTTC
TRBV7-2	-	TRBJ1-2	TRBD1	CASSPRTGVYGYTF	TGTGCCAGCAGCCCAAGGACAGGAGTTTATGGCTACACCTTC
TRBV5-1	-	TRBJ1-1	TRBD1	CASSLDTGGTEAFF	TGCGCCAGCAGCTTGGATACAGGGGGCACTGAAGCTTTCTTT
TRBV7-9	-	TRBJ2-5	-	CASSLVAAVQETQYF	TGTGCCAGCAGCTTAGTCGCGGCAGTACAAGAGACCCAGTACTTC
TRBV18	-	TRBJ2-7	TRBD2	CASSPGLAAYEQYF	TGTGCCAGCTCACCAGGACTAGCGGCCTACGAGCAGTACTTC
TRBV4-1	-	TRBJ1-5	TRBD1	CASSQEGQGRNQPQHF	TGCGCCAGCAGCCAAGAGGGACAGGGAAGGAACCAGCCCCAGCATTTT
TRBV5-1	-	TRBJ2-5	TRBD2	CATTREGRGETQYF	TGCGCCACGACGCGGGAGGGCCGTGGGGAGACCCAGTACTTC
TRBV4-3	-	TRBJ1-3	-	CASSQDRGQVGPVTIYF	TGCGCCAGCAGCCAAGATAGAGGTCAGGTGGGGCCGGTCACCATATATTTT
TRBV11-2	-	TRBJ2-1	TRBD2	CASSTNSLAGGNNEQFF	TGTGCCAGCAGCACCAACTCCCTAGCGGGAGGCAACAATGAGCAGTTCTTC
TRBV13	-	TRBJ1-2	-	CASSLAGSGAGYGYTF	TGTGCCAGCAGCTTAGCAGGCTCGGGGGCTGGCTATGGCTACACCTTC
TRBV11-3	-	TRBJ2-2	-	CASSSKGDTGELFF	TGTGCCAGCAGCTCAAAAGGAGACACCGGGGAGCTGTTTTTT